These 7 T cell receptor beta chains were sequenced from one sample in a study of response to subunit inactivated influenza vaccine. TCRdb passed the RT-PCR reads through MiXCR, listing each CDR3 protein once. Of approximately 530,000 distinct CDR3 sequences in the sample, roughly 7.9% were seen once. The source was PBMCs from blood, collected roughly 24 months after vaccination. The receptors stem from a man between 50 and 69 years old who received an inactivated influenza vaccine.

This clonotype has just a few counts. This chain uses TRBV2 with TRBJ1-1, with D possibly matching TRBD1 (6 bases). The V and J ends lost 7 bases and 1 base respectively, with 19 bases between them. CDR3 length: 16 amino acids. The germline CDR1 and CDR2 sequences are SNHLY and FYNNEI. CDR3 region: CASNNGRGRWNTEAFF. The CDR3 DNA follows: TGTGCCAGCAATAACGGCAGGGGAAGATGGAACACTGAAGCTTTCTTT.

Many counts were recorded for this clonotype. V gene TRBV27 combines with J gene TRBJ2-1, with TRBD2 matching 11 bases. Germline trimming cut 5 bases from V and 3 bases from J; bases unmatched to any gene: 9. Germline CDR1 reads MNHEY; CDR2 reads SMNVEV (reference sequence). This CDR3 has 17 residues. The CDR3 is CASSPRLAGQRYNEQFF. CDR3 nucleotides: TGTGCCAGCAGTCCCCGACTAGCGGGACAACGCTACAATGAGCAGTTCTTC.

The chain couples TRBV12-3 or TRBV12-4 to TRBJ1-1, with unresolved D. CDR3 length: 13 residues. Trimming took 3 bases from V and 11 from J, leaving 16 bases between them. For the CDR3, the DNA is TGTGCCAGCAGTTTCGGTGGTGGACCAAGGGCTTTCTTT. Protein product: CASSFGGGPRAFF.

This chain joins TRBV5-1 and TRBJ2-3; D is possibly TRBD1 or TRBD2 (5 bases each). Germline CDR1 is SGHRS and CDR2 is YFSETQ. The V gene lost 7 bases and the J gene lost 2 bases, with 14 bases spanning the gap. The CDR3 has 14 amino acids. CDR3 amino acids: CASVEGQYTDTQYF. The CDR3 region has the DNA TGCGCCAGCGTCGAGGGGCAGTACACAGATACGCAGTATTTT. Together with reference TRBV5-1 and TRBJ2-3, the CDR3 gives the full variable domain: KAGVTQTPRYLIKTRGQQVTLSCSPISGHRSVSWYQQTPGQGLQFLFEYFSETQRNKGNFPGRFSGRQFSNSRSEMNVSTLELGDSALYLCASVEGQYTDTQYFGPGTRLTVL.

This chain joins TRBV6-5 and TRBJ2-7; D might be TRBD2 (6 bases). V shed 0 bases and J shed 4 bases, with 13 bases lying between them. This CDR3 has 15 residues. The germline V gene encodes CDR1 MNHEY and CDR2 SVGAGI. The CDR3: CASSYSRGEVYEQYF. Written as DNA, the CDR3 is TGTGCCAGCAGTTACTCGCGCGGGGAGGTATACGAGCAGTACTTC.

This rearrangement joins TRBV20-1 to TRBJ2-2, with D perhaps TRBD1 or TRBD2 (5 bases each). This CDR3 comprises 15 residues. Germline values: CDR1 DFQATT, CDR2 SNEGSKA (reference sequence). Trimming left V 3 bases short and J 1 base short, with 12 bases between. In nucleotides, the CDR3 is TGCAGTGCTAGTAGAACAGGACTGAACACCGGGGAGCTGTTTTTT. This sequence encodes CSASRTGLNTGELFF.

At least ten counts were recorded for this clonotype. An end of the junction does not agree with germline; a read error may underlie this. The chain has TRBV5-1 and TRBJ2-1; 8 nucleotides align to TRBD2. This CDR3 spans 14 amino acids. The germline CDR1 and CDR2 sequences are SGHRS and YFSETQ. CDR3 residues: CASSPGQKRGPVLF. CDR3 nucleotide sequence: TGCGCCAGCAGCCCCGGCCAAAAGCGGGGGCCCGTTCTCTTC. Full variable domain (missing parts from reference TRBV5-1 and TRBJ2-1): KAGVTQTPRYLIKTRGQQVTLSCSPISGHRSVSWYQQTPGQGLQFLFEYFSETQRNKGNFPGRFSGRQFSNSRSEMNVSTLELGDSALYLCASSPGQKRGPVLFGPGTRLTVL.